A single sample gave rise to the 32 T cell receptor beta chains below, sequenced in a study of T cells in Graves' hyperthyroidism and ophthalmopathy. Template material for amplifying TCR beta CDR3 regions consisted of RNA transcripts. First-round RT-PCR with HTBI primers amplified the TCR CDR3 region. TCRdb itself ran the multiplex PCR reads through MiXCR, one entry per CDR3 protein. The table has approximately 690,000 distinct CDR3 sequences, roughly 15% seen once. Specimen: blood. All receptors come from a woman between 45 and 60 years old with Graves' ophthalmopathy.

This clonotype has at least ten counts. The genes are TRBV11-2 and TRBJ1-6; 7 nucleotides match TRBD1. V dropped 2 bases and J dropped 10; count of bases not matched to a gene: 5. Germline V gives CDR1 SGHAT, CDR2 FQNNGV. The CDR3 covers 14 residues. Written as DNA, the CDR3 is TGTGCCAGCAGCTTACAGGGGGAAGTGTCACCCCTCCACTTT. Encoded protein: CASSLQGEVSPLHF.

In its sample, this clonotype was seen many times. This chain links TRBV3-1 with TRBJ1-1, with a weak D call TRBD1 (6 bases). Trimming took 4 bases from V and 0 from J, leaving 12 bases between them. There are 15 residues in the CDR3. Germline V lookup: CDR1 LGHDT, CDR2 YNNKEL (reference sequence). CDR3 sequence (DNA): TGTGCCAGCAGCCTTCAACAGGGCCTGAACACTGAAGCTTTCTTT. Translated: CASSLQQGLNTEAFF.

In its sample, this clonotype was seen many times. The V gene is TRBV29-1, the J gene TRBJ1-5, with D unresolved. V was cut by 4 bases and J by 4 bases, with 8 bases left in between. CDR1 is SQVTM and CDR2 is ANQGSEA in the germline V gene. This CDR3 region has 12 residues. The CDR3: CSVGLGNQPQHF. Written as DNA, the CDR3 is TGCAGCGTTGGCCTGGGGAATCAGCCCCAGCATTTT.

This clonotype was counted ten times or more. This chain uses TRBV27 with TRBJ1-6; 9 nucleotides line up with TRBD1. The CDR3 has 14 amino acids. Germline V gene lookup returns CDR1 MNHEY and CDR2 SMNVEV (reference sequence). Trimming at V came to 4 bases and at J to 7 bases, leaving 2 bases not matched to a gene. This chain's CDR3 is CASSWGTGNSPLHF. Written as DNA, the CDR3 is TGTGCCAGCAGTTGGGGGACAGGGAATTCACCCCTCCACTTT.

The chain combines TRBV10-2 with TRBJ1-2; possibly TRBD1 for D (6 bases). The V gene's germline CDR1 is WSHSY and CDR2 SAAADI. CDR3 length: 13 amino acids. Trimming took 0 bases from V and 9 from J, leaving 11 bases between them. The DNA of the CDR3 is TGCGCCAGCAGTGAGTCGAGCAGGGGCCGCTACACCTTC. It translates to CASSESSRGRYTF.

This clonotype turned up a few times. This chain's CDR3 is CAVLNRVGNTIYF. In DNA form, the CDR3 reads TGTGCCGTCTTAAACAGGGTTGGAAACACCATATATTTT. The V call is TRBV2, the J call TRBJ1-3, with D possibly matching TRBD1 (6 bases). The CDR3 has 13 residues. V was pared by 11 bases and J by 3 bases, with 14 bases between. Germline V CDR1 and CDR2: SNHLY, FYNNEI. Drawing the rest from reference TRBV2 and TRBJ1-3, the complete variable domain is EPEVTQTPSHQVTQMGQEVILRCVPISNHLYFYWYRQILGQKVEFLVSFYNNEISEKSEIFDDQFSVERPDGSNFTLKIRSTKLEDSAMYFCAVLNRVGNTIYFGEGSWLTVV.

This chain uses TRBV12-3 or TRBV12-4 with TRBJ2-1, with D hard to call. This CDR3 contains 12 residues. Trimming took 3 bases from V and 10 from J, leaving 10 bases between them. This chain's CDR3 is CASSLIAVEQFF. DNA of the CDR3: TGTGCCAGCAGTTTGATTGCCGTAGAGCAGTTCTTC.

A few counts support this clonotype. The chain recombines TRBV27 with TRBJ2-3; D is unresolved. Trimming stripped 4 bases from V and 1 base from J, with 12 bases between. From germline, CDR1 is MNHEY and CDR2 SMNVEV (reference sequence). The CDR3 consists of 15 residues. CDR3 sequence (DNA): TGTGCCAGCAGTTGGAAAAAGGACCGCACAGATACGCAGTATTTT. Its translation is CASSWKKDRTDTQYF.

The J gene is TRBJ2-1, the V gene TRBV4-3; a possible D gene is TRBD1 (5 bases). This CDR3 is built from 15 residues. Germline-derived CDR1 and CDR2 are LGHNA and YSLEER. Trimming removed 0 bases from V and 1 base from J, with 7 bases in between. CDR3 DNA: TGCGCCAGCAGCCAAGAGGGGCGATCCTACAATGAGCAGTTCTTC. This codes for CASSQEGRSYNEQFF.

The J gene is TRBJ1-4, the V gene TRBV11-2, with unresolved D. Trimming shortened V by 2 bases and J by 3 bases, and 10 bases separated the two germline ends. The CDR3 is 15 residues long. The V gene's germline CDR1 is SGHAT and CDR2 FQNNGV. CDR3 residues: CASSLYRQANEKLFF. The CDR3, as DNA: TGTGCCAGCAGCTTATACCGACAAGCTAATGAAAAACTGTTTTTT.

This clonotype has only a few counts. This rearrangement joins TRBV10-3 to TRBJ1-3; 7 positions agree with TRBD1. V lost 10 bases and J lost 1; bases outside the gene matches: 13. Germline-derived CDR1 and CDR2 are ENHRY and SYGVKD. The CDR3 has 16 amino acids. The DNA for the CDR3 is TGTGCCACTTGGGGAGAGGGGGCGCTTTCTGGAAACACCATATATTTT. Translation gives CATWGEGALSGNTIYF.

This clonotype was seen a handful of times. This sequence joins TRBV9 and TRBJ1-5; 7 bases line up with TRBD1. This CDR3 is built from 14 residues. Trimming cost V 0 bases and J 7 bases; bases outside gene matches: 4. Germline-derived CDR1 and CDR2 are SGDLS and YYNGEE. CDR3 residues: CASSVGGGRQPQHF. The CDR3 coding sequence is TGTGCCAGCAGCGTAGGAGGGGGCCGACAGCCCCAGCATTTT.

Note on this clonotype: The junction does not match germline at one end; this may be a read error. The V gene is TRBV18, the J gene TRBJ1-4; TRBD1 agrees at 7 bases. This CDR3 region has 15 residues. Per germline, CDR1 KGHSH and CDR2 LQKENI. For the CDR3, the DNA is TGTGCCAGCTCACTTGGGGCACAGGGGAATGAAAACCTGTTTTTT. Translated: CASSLGAQGNENLFF.

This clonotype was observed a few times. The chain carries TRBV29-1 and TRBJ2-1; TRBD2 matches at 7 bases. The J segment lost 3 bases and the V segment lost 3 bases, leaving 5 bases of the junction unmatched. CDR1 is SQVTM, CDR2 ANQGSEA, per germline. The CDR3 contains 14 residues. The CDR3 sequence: CSVDGGRVYNEQFF. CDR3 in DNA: TGCAGCGTTGACGGCGGGAGAGTCTACAATGAGCAGTTCTTC.

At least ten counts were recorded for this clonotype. The CDR3 reads CASRRQGANEQFF. In DNA form, the CDR3 reads TGTGCCAGCAGAAGGCAGGGGGCCAATGAGCAGTTCTTC. This chain connects TRBV6-1 to TRBJ2-1; 8 bases fit TRBD1. The V segment lost 6 bases and the J segment 6 bases; nucleotides outside the gene matches: 4. CDR1 is MNHNS and CDR2 is SASEGT in the germline V gene. The CDR3 is 13 residues long.

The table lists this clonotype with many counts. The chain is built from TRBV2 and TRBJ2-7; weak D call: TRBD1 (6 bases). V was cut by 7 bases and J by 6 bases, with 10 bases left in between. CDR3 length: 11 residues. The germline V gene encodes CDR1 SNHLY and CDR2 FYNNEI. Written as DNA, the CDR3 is TGTGCCAGCACCACAGGGTCCGAGCAGTACTTC. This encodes CASTTGSEQYF. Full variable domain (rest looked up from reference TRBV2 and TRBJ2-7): EPEVTQTPSHQVTQMGQEVILRCVPISNHLYFYWYRQILGQKVEFLVSFYNNEISEKSEIFDDQFSVERPDGSNFTLKIRSTKLEDSAMYFCASTTGSEQYFGPGTRLTVT.

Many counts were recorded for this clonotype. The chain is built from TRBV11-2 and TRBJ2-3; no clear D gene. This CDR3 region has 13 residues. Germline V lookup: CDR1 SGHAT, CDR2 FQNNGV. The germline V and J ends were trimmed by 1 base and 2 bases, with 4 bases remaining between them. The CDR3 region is CASSLGFTDTQYF. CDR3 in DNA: TGTGCCAGCAGCTTAGGGTTCACAGATACGCAGTATTTT.

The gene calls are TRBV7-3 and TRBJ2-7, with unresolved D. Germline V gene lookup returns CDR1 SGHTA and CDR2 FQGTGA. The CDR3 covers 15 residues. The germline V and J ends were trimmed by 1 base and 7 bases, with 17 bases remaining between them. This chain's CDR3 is CASSLNGSPGLEQYF. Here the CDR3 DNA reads TGTGCCAGCAGCTTAAATGGCTCCCCGGGTTTAGAGCAGTACTTC.

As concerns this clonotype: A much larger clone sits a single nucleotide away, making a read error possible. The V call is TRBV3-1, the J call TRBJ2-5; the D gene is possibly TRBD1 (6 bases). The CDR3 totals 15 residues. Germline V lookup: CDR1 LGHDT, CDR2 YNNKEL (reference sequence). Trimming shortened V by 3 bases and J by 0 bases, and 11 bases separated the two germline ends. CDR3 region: CASSQIQGYQETQYF. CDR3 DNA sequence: TGTGCCAGCAGCCAGATACAGGGATACCAAGAGACCCAGTACTTC.

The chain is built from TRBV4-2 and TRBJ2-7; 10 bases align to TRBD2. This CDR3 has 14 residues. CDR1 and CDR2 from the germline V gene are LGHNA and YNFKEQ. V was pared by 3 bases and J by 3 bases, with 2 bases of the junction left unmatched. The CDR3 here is CASSQSSGGYEQYF. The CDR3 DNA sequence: TGTGCCAGCAGCCAGTCTAGCGGGGGCTACGAGCAGTACTTC.

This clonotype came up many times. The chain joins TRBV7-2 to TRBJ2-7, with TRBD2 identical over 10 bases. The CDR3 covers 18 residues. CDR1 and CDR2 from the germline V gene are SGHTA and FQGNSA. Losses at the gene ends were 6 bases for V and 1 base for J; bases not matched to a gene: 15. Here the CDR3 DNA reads TGTGCCAGCAGTCGTCGACCCCTAGCGGGAGAAAGGTCCTACGAGCAGTACTTC. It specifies CASSRRPLAGERSYEQYF.

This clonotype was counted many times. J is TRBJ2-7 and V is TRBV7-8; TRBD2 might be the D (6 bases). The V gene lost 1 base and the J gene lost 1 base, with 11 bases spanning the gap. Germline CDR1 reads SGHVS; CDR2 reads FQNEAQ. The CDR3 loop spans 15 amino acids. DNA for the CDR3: TGTGCCAGCAGCTTAGAGCGGGCTGCGTCCTACGAGCAGTACTTC. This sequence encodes CASSLERAASYEQYF.

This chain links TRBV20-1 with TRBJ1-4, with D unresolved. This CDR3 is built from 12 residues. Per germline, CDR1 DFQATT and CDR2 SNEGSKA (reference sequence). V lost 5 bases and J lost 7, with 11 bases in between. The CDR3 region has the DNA TGCAGTGCTGTTCGGGCGGTTGAAAAACTGTTTTTT. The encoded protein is CSAVRAVEKLFF.

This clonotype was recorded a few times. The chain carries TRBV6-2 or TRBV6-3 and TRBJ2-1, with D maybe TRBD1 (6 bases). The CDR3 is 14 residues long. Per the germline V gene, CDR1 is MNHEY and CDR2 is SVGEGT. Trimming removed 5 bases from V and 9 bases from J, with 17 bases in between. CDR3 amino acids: CASSPRTVVGEQFF. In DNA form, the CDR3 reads TGTGCCAGCAGTCCCCGGACAGTGGTGGGTGAGCAGTTCTTC.

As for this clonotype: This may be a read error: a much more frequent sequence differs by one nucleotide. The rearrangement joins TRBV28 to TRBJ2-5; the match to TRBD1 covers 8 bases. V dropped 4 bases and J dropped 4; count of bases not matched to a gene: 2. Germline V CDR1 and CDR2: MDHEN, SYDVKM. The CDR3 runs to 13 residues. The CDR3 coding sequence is TGTGCCAGCAGTTCAGGGGGCGCAGAGACCCAGTACTTC. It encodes CASSSGGAETQYF.

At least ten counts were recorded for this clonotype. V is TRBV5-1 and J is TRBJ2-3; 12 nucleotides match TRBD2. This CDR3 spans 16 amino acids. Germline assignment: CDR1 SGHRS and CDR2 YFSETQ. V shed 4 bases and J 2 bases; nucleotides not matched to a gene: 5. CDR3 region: CASSLRTSGNTDTQYF. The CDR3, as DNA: TGCGCCAGCAGCCTCCGGACTAGCGGGAACACAGATACGCAGTATTTT.

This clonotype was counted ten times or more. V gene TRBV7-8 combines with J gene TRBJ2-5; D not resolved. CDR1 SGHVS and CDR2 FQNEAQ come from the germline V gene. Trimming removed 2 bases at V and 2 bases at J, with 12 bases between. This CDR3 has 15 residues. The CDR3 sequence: CASSLIKAIQETQYF. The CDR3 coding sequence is TGTGCCAGCAGCTTAATAAAAGCGATTCAAGAGACCCAGTACTTC. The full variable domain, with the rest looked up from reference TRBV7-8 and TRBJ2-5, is GAGVSQSPRYKVAKRGQDVALRCDPISGHVSLFWYQQALGQGPEFLTYFQNEAQLDKSGLPSDRFFAERPEGSVSTLKIQRTQQEDSAVYLCASSLIKAIQETQYFGPGTRLLVL.

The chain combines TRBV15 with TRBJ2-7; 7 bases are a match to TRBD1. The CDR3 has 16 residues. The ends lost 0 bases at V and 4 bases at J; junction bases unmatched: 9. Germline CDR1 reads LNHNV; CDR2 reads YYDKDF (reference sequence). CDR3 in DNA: TGTGCCACCAGCAGAGACCCCAGACAGGGTCAGTACGAGCAGTACTTC. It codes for CATSRDPRQGQYEQYF.

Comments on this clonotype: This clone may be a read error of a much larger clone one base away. The CDR3 region is CASSLRGAIRETQYF. The CDR3, as DNA: TGTGCCAGCAGCTTACGAGGGGCGATACGAGAGACCCAGTACTTC. J is TRBJ2-5 and V is TRBV7-9, with D tentatively TRBD1 or TRBD2 (5 bases each). The V gene's germline CDR1 is SEHNR and CDR2 FQNEAQ (reference sequence). The length of the CDR3 is 15 residues. Trimming removed 2 bases at V and 4 bases at J, with 14 bases between.

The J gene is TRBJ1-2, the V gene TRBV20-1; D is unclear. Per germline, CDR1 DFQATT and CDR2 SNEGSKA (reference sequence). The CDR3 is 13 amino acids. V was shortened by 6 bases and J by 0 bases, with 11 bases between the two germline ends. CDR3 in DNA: TGCAGTGCCTCGGACGGAGCTAACTATGGCTACACCTTC. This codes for CSASDGANYGYTF.

The CDR3 protein is CASSQGIGSWDTQYF. CDR3 bases: TGCGCCAGCAGCCAAGGAATTGGTAGCTGGGATACGCAGTATTTT. This chain connects TRBV4-3 to TRBJ2-3; D remains unclear. This CDR3 spans 15 amino acids. Germline V gives CDR1 LGHNA, CDR2 YSLEER. Trimming pared 1 base from V and 6 bases from J, leaving 14 bases between.

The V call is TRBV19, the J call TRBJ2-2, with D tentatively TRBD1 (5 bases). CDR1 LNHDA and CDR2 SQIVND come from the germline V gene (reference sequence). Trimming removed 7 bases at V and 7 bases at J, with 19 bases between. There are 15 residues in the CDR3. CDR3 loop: CASTDRQGRFGELFF. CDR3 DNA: TGTGCCAGTACAGACCGGCAGGGCCGCTTCGGGGAGCTGTTTTTT.